This TCR beta chain was identified during a study of T cell responses to AZD1222 COVID-19 vaccine. Across the study: Pooling covered second doses at about 4 or about 12 weeks. The study's findings and limits: Reportedly, close to half of spike-specific TCRs are directed against unmutated variant regions.

V lost 4 bases, J lost 4 bases, and 4 bases stayed unmatched. Looked up from germline, CDR1 is LNHDA and CDR2 is SQIVND (reference sequence). The CDR3 is 16 amino acids. Profiled with immunoSEQ multiplex PCR; TCRdb holds only in-frame clones, not every one. The profile shows about 110,000 clones, about 80% of them singletons. Points on this clone: Its antigen is not identified.

The sample here was peripheral blood, taken on day 0 of AZD1222 vaccination. The TCR originated in an adult in good health. This chain uses TRBV19 with TRBJ2-3, with 14 bases identical to TRBD2. This CDR3 reads CASSRLAGGRADTQYF. CDR3 bases: TGTGCCAGTAGTAGACTAGCGGGGGGGAGGGCAGATACGCAGTATTTT.